This is a list of T cell receptor beta chains from one sample in a study of T cells in Graves' hyperthyroidism and ophthalmopathy. TCRdb used MiXCR to reprocess the multiplex PCR reads, holding one entry per CDR3 protein. The data show almost 600,000 distinct CDR3 sequences, with approximately 44% seen just once and around 8% held by the top ten. Sequenced: peripheral blood or thyroid tissue (not recorded which). These receptors were taken from a woman under 30 with Graves' hyperthyroidism. Both conserved end residues are part of each CDR3. A D gene is named only where the DNA matches it firmly. For some rows the clone size is stated as once, few or many, or as a class when expanded; others skip it.

j_gene: TRBJ2-7
abundance: many
v_gene: TRBV3-1
d_gene: -
CDR3nt: TGTGCCAGCAGTCGGGACTTCTCATCCTACGAGCAGTACTTC
CDR3aa: CASSRDFSSYEQYF

j_gene: TRBJ1-2
abundance: many
v_gene: TRBV5-1
d_gene: TRBD1
CDR3nt: TGCGCCAGCAGCTTCGGACAGGGGGTGGGGTATGGCTACACCTTC
CDR3aa: CASSFGQGVGYGYTF

j_gene: TRBJ2-2
abundance: once
v_gene: TRBV2
d_gene: -
CDR3nt: TGTGCCAGCAGTGTTCAGGGCAACATCGGGGAGCTGTTTTTT
CDR3aa: CASSVQGNIGELFF

j_gene: TRBJ1-4
abundance: -
v_gene: TRBV7-9
d_gene: -
CDR3nt: TGTGCCAGCCCCCTGACGTCTAATGAAAAACTGTTTTTT
CDR3aa: CASPLTSNEKLFF

j_gene: TRBJ2-7
abundance: many
v_gene: TRBV20-1
d_gene: TRBD1
CDR3nt: TGCAGTGCCCCAAGACAGGGTCACTCCTACGAGCAGTACTTC
CDR3aa: CSAPRQGHSYEQYF

j_gene: TRBJ2-7
abundance: many
v_gene: TRBV19
d_gene: TRBD1
CDR3nt: TGTGCCAGTAGTCCGGGACAGGGCAAGGCCGAGCAGTACTTC
CDR3aa: CASSPGQGKAEQYF

j_gene: TRBJ2-7
abundance: many
v_gene: TRBV20-1
d_gene: -
CDR3nt: TGCAGTGCTAAAGAGGACACATACAGCTACGAGCAGTACTTC
CDR3aa: CSAKEDTYSYEQYF

j_gene: TRBJ2-2
abundance: once
v_gene: TRBV10-3
d_gene: TRBD1
CDR3nt: TGTGCCATCAGCCAGGACAGGGACACCGGGGAGCTGTTTTTT
CDR3aa: CAISQDRDTGELFF

j_gene: TRBJ2-7
abundance: -
v_gene: TRBV11-3
d_gene: -
CDR3nt: TGTGCCAGCAGCTTGACAGCTAAGCACTACGAGCAGTACTTC
CDR3aa: CASSLTAKHYEQYF

j_gene: TRBJ2-5
abundance: -
v_gene: TRBV7-2
d_gene: TRBD2
CDR3nt: TGTGCCAGCAGCACGTACCTAGCGGGAGGGCTCCAAGAGACCCAGTACTTC
CDR3aa: CASSTYLAGGLQETQYF

j_gene: TRBJ2-1
abundance: once
v_gene: TRBV2
d_gene: -
CDR3nt: TGTGCCAGCAGTGAACCCAGGGAGAGCTCCTGCAATGAGCAGTTCTTC
CDR3aa: CASSEPRESSCNEQFF

j_gene: TRBJ1-1
abundance: -
v_gene: TRBV12-3/TRBV12-4
d_gene: -
CDR3nt: TGTGCCAGCAGTTTAGATGGGACCGCGAGGGCTGAAGCTTTCTTT
CDR3aa: CASSLDGTARAEAFF

j_gene: TRBJ1-5
abundance: many
v_gene: TRBV20-1
d_gene: -
CDR3nt: TGCAGTGCCTTGAGAGGGGGAAGCAATCAGCCCCAGCATTTT
CDR3aa: CSALRGGSNQPQHF

j_gene: TRBJ1-2
abundance: many
v_gene: TRBV4-2
d_gene: -
CDR3nt: TGTGCCAGCAGCCAGGAAGTACGGGGAGCTAACTATGGCTACACCTTC
CDR3aa: CASSQEVRGANYGYTF

j_gene: TRBJ2-5
abundance: many
v_gene: TRBV3-1
d_gene: TRBD1
CDR3nt: TGTGCCAGCAGCCCCTACGACAGGGAGAGGGAGACCCAGTACTTC
CDR3aa: CASSPYDRERETQYF

j_gene: TRBJ2-3
abundance: -
v_gene: TRBV9
d_gene: -
CDR3nt: TGTGCCAGCAGCGTAGCAGGGACTGGACTGAGTACGCAGTATTTT
CDR3aa: CASSVAGTGLSTQYF

j_gene: TRBJ2-5
abundance: -
v_gene: TRBV12-3/TRBV12-4
d_gene: TRBD1
CDR3nt: TGTGCCAGCACCTCATCGGGACAGTGGGGTAAAGAGACCCAGTACTTC
CDR3aa: CASTSSGQWGKETQYF

j_gene: TRBJ1-4
abundance: many
v_gene: TRBV2
d_gene: -
CDR3nt: TGTGCCAGCAGTGACAGAAGGGAAAAACTGTTTTTT
CDR3aa: CASSDRREKLFF

j_gene: TRBJ2-7
abundance: -
v_gene: TRBV5-1
d_gene: TRBD2
CDR3nt: TGCGCCAGCAGGACTAGCGTTACCGAGCAGTACTTC
CDR3aa: CASRTSVTEQYF

j_gene: TRBJ1-2
abundance: -
v_gene: TRBV29-1
d_gene: TRBD1
CDR3nt: TGCAGCGTTGAAGATCTTTGGACAGGGGGCGTCTTTGGCTACACCTTC
CDR3aa: CSVEDLWTGGVFGYTF

j_gene: TRBJ1-4
abundance: many
v_gene: TRBV11-3
d_gene: -
CDR3nt: TGTGCCAGCAGCTTAGGGCGGGTTGAAAAACTGTTTTTT
CDR3aa: CASSLGRVEKLFF